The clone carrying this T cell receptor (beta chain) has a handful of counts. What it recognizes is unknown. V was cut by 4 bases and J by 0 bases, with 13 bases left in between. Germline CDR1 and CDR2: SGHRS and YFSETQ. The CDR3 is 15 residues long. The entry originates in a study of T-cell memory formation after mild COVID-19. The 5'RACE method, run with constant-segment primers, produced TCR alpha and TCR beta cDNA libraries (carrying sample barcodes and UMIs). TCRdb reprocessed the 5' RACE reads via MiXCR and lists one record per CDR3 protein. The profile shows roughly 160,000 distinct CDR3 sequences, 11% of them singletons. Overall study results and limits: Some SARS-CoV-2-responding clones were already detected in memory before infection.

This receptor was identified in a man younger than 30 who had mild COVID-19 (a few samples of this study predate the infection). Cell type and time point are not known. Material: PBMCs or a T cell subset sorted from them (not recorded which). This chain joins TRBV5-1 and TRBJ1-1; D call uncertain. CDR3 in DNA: TGCGCCAGCAGCCAAGGGAATTCCATGAACACTGAAGCTTTCTTT. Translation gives CASSQGNSMNTEAFF. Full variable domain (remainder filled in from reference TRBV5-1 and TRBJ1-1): KAGVTQTPRYLIKTRGQQVTLSCSPISGHRSVSWYQQTPGQGLQFLFEYFSETQRNKGNFPGRFSGRQFSNSRSEMNVSTLELGDSALYLCASSQGNSMNTEAFFGQGTRLTVV.